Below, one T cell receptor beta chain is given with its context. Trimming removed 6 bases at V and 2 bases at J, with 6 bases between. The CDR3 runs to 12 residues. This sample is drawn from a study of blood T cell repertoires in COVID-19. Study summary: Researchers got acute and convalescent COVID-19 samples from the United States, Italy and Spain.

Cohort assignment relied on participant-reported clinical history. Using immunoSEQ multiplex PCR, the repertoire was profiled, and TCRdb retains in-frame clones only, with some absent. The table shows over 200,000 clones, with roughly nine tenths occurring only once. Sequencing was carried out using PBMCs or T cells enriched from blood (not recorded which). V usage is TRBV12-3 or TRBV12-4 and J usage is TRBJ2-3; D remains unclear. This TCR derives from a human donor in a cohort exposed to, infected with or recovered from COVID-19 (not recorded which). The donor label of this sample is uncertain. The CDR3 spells CASRLYTDTQYF. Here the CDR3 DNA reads TGTGCCAGCAGACTTTACACAGATACGCAGTATTTT.